These T cell receptor beta chains were read from a single sample in a study of beta chain features in type 1 diabetes. The assay was immunoSEQ multiplex PCR, and TCRdb's table has in-frame clones only and misses some. The data hold fewer than 200,000 clones, with about 8.5% observed a single time. Sequencing was performed on central memory CD4+ T cells from blood. These receptors were collected from a man aged 18 to 29 in good health. Each CDR3 is given with its conserved first and last residue. D genes are given only for firm matches. Only some rows state a clone size, as once, few, many or a class for expanded clones.

V gene: TRBV5-1
J gene: TRBJ2-5
D gene: NA
clone size: few
CDR3 DNA: TGCGCCAGCAGCCCGGAAGGGGCCGCGGAGACCCAGTACTTC
CDR3 protein: CASSPEGAAETQYF

V gene: TRBV19
J gene: TRBJ2-2
D gene: NA
clone size: NA
CDR3 DNA: TGTGCCAGTAGTCCCCGTTTAGCCCCACAAGCCGGGGAGCTGTTTTTT
CDR3 protein: CASSPRLAPQAGELFF

V gene: TRBV30
J gene: TRBJ2-7
D gene: NA
clone size: few
CDR3 DNA: TGTGCCTGGAATAGTCGCAGGCAGAACTACGAGCAGTACTTC
CDR3 protein: CAWNSRRQNYEQYF

V gene: TRBV4-2
J gene: TRBJ2-4
D gene: TRBD1
clone size: few
CDR3 DNA: TGTGCCAGCAGCCAACCCGGACAGGAAAAAAACATTCAGTACTTC
CDR3 protein: CASSQPGQEKNIQYF

V gene: TRBV5-1
J gene: TRBJ2-5
D gene: NA
clone size: few
CDR3 DNA: TGCGCCAGCAGCTTAACGAGCGTGATTGGCCAAGAGACCCAGTACTTC
CDR3 protein: CASSLTSVIGQETQYF

V gene: TRBV7-2
J gene: TRBJ1-2
D gene: NA
clone size: NA
CDR3 DNA: TGTGCCAGCAGCTCAGACCCCGCCCGGGGATATGGCTACACCTTC
CDR3 protein: CASSSDPARGYGYTF

V gene: TRBV19
J gene: TRBJ2-7
D gene: TRBD1
clone size: NA
CDR3 DNA: TGTGCCAGTCAAGACAGGGGGCTTACCAACTCCTACGAGCAGTACTTC
CDR3 protein: CASQDRGLTNSYEQYF

V gene: TRBV28
J gene: TRBJ1-6
D gene: TRBD1
clone size: few
CDR3 DNA: TGTGCCAGCACCCAGGGACAGGATAATTCACCCCTCCACTTT
CDR3 protein: CASTQGQDNSPLHF

V gene: TRBV7-2
J gene: TRBJ1-2
D gene: NA
clone size: NA
CDR3 DNA: TGTGCCAGCAGCCCTCGGGGCTATGGCTACACCTTC
CDR3 protein: CASSPRGYGYTF

V gene: TRBV27
J gene: TRBJ2-5
D gene: TRBD2
clone size: few
CDR3 DNA: TGTGCCAGCAGTCGCAGACTAGCGGGAGGCTTCGGGGAGACCCAGTACTTC
CDR3 protein: CASSRRLAGGFGETQYF

V gene: TRBV28
J gene: TRBJ2-1
D gene: TRBD1
clone size: few
CDR3 DNA: TGTGCCAGCATCACACCCGGGGACAGGTTAATTGATGAGCAGTTCTTC
CDR3 protein: CASITPGDRLIDEQFF

V gene: TRBV29-1
J gene: TRBJ1-1
D gene: TRBD1
clone size: few
CDR3 DNA: TGCAGCGCGTACCGGGACAGGGGTTTTAGTGAAGCTTTCTTT
CDR3 protein: CSAYRDRGFSEAFF

V gene: TRBV15
J gene: TRBJ2-3
D gene: TRBD2
clone size: many
CDR3 DNA: TGTGCCACCAGCAGATGGGCGGGAGGGAGCACAGATACGCAGTATTTT
CDR3 protein: CATSRWAGGSTDTQYF

V gene: TRBV5-4
J gene: TRBJ2-7
D gene: TRBD1
clone size: once
CDR3 DNA: TGTGCCAGCAGCACCCTGGACAGGCACGAGCAGTACTTC
CDR3 protein: CASSTLDRHEQYF

V gene: TRBV9
J gene: TRBJ1-1
D gene: NA
clone size: NA
CDR3 DNA: TGTGCCAGCAGTGCGCGGCGAGGGAGGTCCACTGAAGCTTTCTTT
CDR3 protein: CASSARRGRSTEAFF

V gene: TRBV19
J gene: TRBJ2-7
D gene: NA
clone size: few
CDR3 DNA: TGTGCCAGTATCCGGGAGCCACCTTCCTACGAGCAGTACTTC
CDR3 protein: CASIREPPSYEQYF

V gene: TRBV4-1
J gene: TRBJ2-7
D gene: TRBD2
clone size: NA
CDR3 DNA: TGCGCCAGCAGCCAAGCAGGCGGGAGATCCTACGAGCAGTACTTC
CDR3 protein: CASSQAGGRSYEQYF

V gene: TRBV7-2
J gene: TRBJ1-4
D gene: TRBD1
clone size: many
CDR3 DNA: TGTGCCAGCAGCGTTGACAGGGATGGTGAAAAACTGTTTTTT
CDR3 protein: CASSVDRDGEKLFF

V gene: TRBV6-1
J gene: TRBJ2-4
D gene: TRBD2
clone size: few
CDR3 DNA: TGTGCCAGCAGTGAACAACCAGCGGGGCTCGCGTTAGCCAAAAACATTCAGTACTTC
CDR3 protein: CASSEQPAGLALAKNIQYF

V gene: TRBV7-6
J gene: TRBJ2-1
D gene: NA
clone size: few
CDR3 DNA: TGTGCCAGCAGCGGGAGGGGGAATGAGCAGTTCTTC
CDR3 protein: CASSGRGNEQFF

V gene: TRBV7-9
J gene: TRBJ2-2
D gene: NA
clone size: NA
CDR3 DNA: TGTGCCAGCAGCTTAGATTGGGGGCCTGCGAACACCGGGGAGCTGTTTTTT
CDR3 protein: CASSLDWGPANTGELFF

V gene: TRBV11-1
J gene: TRBJ2-7
D gene: TRBD1
clone size: NA
CDR3 DNA: TGTGCCAGCAGCTTCCTGGACAGGGAGCAGTACTTC
CDR3 protein: CASSFLDREQYF

V gene: TRBV5-6
J gene: TRBJ1-1
D gene: TRBD1
clone size: few
CDR3 DNA: TGTGCCAGCAGCTTCGACAGGGTAATGAACACTGAAGCTTTCTTT
CDR3 protein: CASSFDRVMNTEAFF

V gene: TRBV5-4
J gene: TRBJ1-2
D gene: NA
clone size: few
CDR3 DNA: TGTGCCAGCAGCCCAGACAAGAGCTATGGCTACACCTTC
CDR3 protein: CASSPDKSYGYTF

V gene: TRBV19
J gene: TRBJ2-2
D gene: NA
clone size: NA
CDR3 DNA: TGTGCCGCCTCTGGGACTCAGAACACCGGGGAGCTGTTTTTT
CDR3 protein: CAASGTQNTGELFF

V gene: TRBV4-2
J gene: TRBJ2-7
D gene: TRBD2
clone size: few
CDR3 DNA: TGTGCCAGCAGCCAAAGAGCGGGAGACTCCTACGAGCAGTACTTC
CDR3 protein: CASSQRAGDSYEQYF

V gene: TRBV5-1
J gene: TRBJ1-2
D gene: NA
clone size: many
CDR3 DNA: TGCGCCAGCAGCCCTGGGCCGGGGAGCGGCTACACCTTC
CDR3 protein: CASSPGPGSGYTF

V gene: TRBV19
J gene: TRBJ1-1
D gene: NA
clone size: NA
CDR3 DNA: TGTGCCAGTAGTAGCCAGGGGAACACTGAAGCTTTCTTT
CDR3 protein: CASSSQGNTEAFF

V gene: TRBV28
J gene: TRBJ2-7
D gene: NA
clone size: few
CDR3 DNA: TGTGCCAGCAGTTTGACACAATCCTACGAGCAGTACTTC
CDR3 protein: CASSLTQSYEQYF

V gene: TRBV9
J gene: TRBJ2-1
D gene: TRBD2
clone size: many
CDR3 DNA: TGTGCCAGCAGCGTCCGCGGGAGTACCTACACGATCCACAATGAGCAGTTCTTC
CDR3 protein: CASSVRGSTYTIHNEQFF

V gene: TRBV7-2
J gene: TRBJ1-2
D gene: NA
clone size: few
CDR3 DNA: TGTGCCAGCAGCTTAGCAGGAGGGGGCTACACCTTC
CDR3 protein: CASSLAGGGYTF

V gene: TRBV7-8
J gene: TRBJ2-5
D gene: TRBD1
clone size: few
CDR3 DNA: TGTGCCAGCAGCCCCCGGACAGGCCGGGGAGAGCAGTACTTC
CDR3 protein: CASSPRTGRGEQYF

V gene: TRBV4-2
J gene: TRBJ1-2
D gene: TRBD1
clone size: NA
CDR3 DNA: TGTGCCAGCAGCCCGGACAGGGCGGATGGCTACACCTTC
CDR3 protein: CASSPDRADGYTF

V gene: TRBV18
J gene: TRBJ2-1
D gene: TRBD2
clone size: few
CDR3 DNA: TGTGCCAGCTCACCAGATTTCGGCGGGAGGGCCGATGAGCAGTTCTTC
CDR3 protein: CASSPDFGGRADEQFF

V gene: TRBV30
J gene: TRBJ1-3
D gene: NA
clone size: few
CDR3 DNA: TGTGCCTCGGAACAGGGAAACACCATATATTTT
CDR3 protein: CASEQGNTIYF

V gene: TRBV7-2
J gene: TRBJ1-2
D gene: NA
clone size: many
CDR3 DNA: TGTGCCAGCAGCTTAACGTCCGCGCAGGGCTATGGCTACACCTTC
CDR3 protein: CASSLTSAQGYGYTF

V gene: TRBV19
J gene: TRBJ1-3
D gene: NA
clone size: NA
CDR3 DNA: TGTGCCAGTAGTATCGGGGGAGGCTCTGGAAACACCATATATTTT
CDR3 protein: CASSIGGGSGNTIYF

V gene: TRBV6-6
J gene: TRBJ2-2
D gene: NA
clone size: few
CDR3 DNA: TGTGCCAGCAAGGGCCCCGGGGGGCACGGGGAGCTGTTTTTT
CDR3 protein: CASKGPGGHGELFF

V gene: TRBV28
J gene: TRBJ2-5
D gene: TRBD1
clone size: few
CDR3 DNA: TGTGCCAGCAGTCATGGGACAGGGAGTGGAGAGACCCAGTACTTC
CDR3 protein: CASSHGTGSGETQYF

V gene: TRBV19
J gene: TRBJ2-6
D gene: NA
clone size: few
CDR3 DNA: TGTGCCAGTAGGGATACTAGGGTCTCTGGGGCCAACGTCCTGACTTTC
CDR3 protein: CASRDTRVSGANVLTF

V gene: TRBV28
J gene: TRBJ2-3
D gene: TRBD2
clone size: NA
CDR3 DNA: TGTGCCAGCAGTACCCAAGGACTAGCTAGGGCCACAGATACGCAGTATTTT
CDR3 protein: CASSTQGLARATDTQYF

V gene: TRBV6-5
J gene: TRBJ1-6
D gene: TRBD1
clone size: few
CDR3 DNA: TGTGCCACCTCAAGTCCGGGACAGCCCTCTCCCCTCCACTTT
CDR3 protein: CATSSPGQPSPLHF

V gene: TRBV6-6
J gene: TRBJ2-5
D gene: TRBD2
clone size: NA
CDR3 DNA: TGTGCCAGCATGTATGTGGGAGGGGAGGAGACCCAGTACTTC
CDR3 protein: CASMYVGGEETQYF

V gene: TRBV29-1
J gene: TRBJ1-3
D gene: TRBD1
clone size: NA
CDR3 DNA: TGCAGCGTCGGACAGGCTGGAAACACCATATATTTT
CDR3 protein: CSVGQAGNTIYF

V gene: TRBV2
J gene: TRBJ1-1
D gene: NA
clone size: NA
CDR3 DNA: TGTGCCAGCAGTGAAGGACTCACTGAAGCTTTCTTT
CDR3 protein: CASSEGLTEAFF

V gene: TRBV28
J gene: TRBJ2-5
D gene: TRBD1
clone size: few
CDR3 DNA: TGTGCCAGCAGTCCCGGGACAGGGGGCGAGGCGGAAGAGACCCAGTACTTC
CDR3 protein: CASSPGTGGEAEETQYF

V gene: TRBV27
J gene: TRBJ1-5
D gene: NA
clone size: few
CDR3 DNA: TGTGCCAGCAGTTCGTATAGCAATCAGCCCCAGCATTTT
CDR3 protein: CASSSYSNQPQHF

V gene: TRBV28
J gene: TRBJ1-1
D gene: NA
clone size: few
CDR3 DNA: TGTGCCAGCAGTTCCCTAGGTACGAACACTGAAGCTTTCTTT
CDR3 protein: CASSSLGTNTEAFF

V gene: TRBV19
J gene: TRBJ1-5
D gene: TRBD1
clone size: few
CDR3 DNA: TGTGCCAGTATCCGGACAGGGAAGGGTCAGCCCCAGCATTTT
CDR3 protein: CASIRTGKGQPQHF

V gene: TRBV6-5
J gene: TRBJ2-6
D gene: NA
clone size: few
CDR3 DNA: TGTGCCATCGCCGGGGGGCAGAGTGGGGCCAACGTCCTGACTTTC
CDR3 protein: CAIAGGQSGANVLTF

V gene: TRBV28
J gene: TRBJ1-2
D gene: NA
clone size: NA
CDR3 DNA: TGTGCCAGCAGCCTTAGGCGGATCGGCTACACCTTC
CDR3 protein: CASSLRRIGYTF

V gene: TRBV6-6
J gene: TRBJ2-5
D gene: TRBD1
clone size: many
CDR3 DNA: TGTGCCAGCAGAGCGACAGGGGGGAAAGAGACCCAGTACTTC
CDR3 protein: CASRATGGKETQYF

V gene: TRBV11-3
J gene: TRBJ2-7
D gene: TRBD2
clone size: few
CDR3 DNA: TGTGCCAGCAGCTCCGGGACTAGCGCCCACGAGCAGTACTTC
CDR3 protein: CASSSGTSAHEQYF

V gene: TRBV28
J gene: TRBJ2-5
D gene: TRBD2
clone size: NA
CDR3 DNA: TGTGCCAGCAGAAAACTAGCGGGACTGTACCAAGAGACCCAGTACTTC
CDR3 protein: CASRKLAGLYQETQYF